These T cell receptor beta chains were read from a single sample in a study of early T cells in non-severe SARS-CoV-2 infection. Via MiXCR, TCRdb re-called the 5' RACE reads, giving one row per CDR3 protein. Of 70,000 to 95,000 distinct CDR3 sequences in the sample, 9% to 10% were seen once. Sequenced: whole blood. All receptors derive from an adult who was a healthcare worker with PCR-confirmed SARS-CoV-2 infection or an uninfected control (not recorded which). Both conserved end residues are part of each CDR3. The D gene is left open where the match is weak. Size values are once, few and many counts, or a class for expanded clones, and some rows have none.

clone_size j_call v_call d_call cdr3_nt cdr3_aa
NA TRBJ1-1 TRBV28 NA TGTGCCAGCAGCGTCCATGCGGAGGCTTTCTTT CASSVHAEAFF
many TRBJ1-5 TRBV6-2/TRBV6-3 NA TGTGCCAGCAGTAGGGATAGCAATCAGCCCCAGCATTTT CASSRDSNQPQHF
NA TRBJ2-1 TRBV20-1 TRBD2 TGCAGTGCTAGAGAGCCGGCTAGCGGCCTTTACAATGAGCAGTTCTTC CSAREPASGLYNEQFF
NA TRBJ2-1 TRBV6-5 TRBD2 TGTGCCAGCAATAGCGGGAACAATGAGCAGTTCTTC CASNSGNNEQFF
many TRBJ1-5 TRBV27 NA TGTGCCAGCAGTTCAGGGGTCAAGGGCGATCAGCCCCAGCATTTT CASSSGVKGDQPQHF
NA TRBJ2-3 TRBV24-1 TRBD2 TGTGCCACCAGTGAGGGGACTAGCGGGAGAGGAGATACGCAGTATTTT CATSEGTSGRGDTQYF
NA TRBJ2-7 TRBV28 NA TGTGTCAGCAGTTTCCTCAGCGGAGCCTACGAGCAGTACTTC CVSSFLSGAYEQYF
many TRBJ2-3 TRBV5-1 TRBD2 TGCGCCAGCAGCTTGGGAGCGGGAGGGCCTTCCACAGATACGCAGTATTTT CASSLGAGGPSTDTQYF
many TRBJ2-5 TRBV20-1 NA TGCAGTGCTCTTAGGGGTCTAGGAGAGACCCAGTACTTC CSALRGLGETQYF
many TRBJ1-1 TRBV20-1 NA TGCAGTGCCCTCATCGGGACAACCCGTTTCATGAACACTGAAGCTTTCTTT CSALIGTTRFMNTEAFF